This T cell receptor beta chain was captured by sequencing in a study of human T cells and chemical hapten exposure. During construction of the library, unique molecular identifiers were attached to individual cDNA molecules for quantitative, reproducible TCR counting. TCRdb analysed the RACE reads with MiXCR anew, one entry per CDR3 protein. The sample includes under 200,000 distinct CDR3 sequences, about a quarter of them seen just once. The time point here: patch test 3, about 24 weeks after DPC sensitization. The treatment: therapeutic diphenylcyclopropenone sensitization with weekly scalp DPC. The study enrolled 18 to 70-year-old alopecia patients suitable for DPC. Total RNA was extracted from unfractionated whole blood. This TCR derives from a woman in her late teens or twenties with alopecia areata. Some clones in this sample may be carry-over from other donors' samples. Sequencing was performed on whole blood, taken in connection with sensitization to the hapten diphenylcyclopropenone (DPC).

The CDR3 protein is CASSFRGINSPLHF. As DNA, the CDR3 is TGTGCCAGCAGTTTTAGAGGGATTAATTCACCCCTCCACTTT. The rearrangement links TRBV12-3 or TRBV12-4 to TRBJ1-6, with D hard to call. The CDR3 has 14 residues. The V gene lost 3 bases and the J gene lost 6 bases, with 9 bases spanning the gap.